This section outlines one TCR beta chain sequence together with its context. It has no known antigen specificity. The input lacks base qualities; no much larger clone sits a single base away. In the germline V gene, CDR1 corresponds to MNHEY and CDR2 to SVGEGT. The CDR3 runs 14 residues from the cysteine to the phenylalanine. This entry keeps only the CDR3 DNA: 42 bases, framed from base 1. V loses 6 bases of germline sequence and J loses 2 bases, and the interval between the two ends is 14 bases. TCR beta CDR3 regions were amplified from RNA transcripts for repertoire sequencing. HTBI primers and the Qiagen OneStep RT-PCR kit were used in a first-round RT-PCR, which was followed by a second-round multiplex PCR, size selection and purification. Sequencing of the libraries was carried out on an Illumina HiSeq2000 in paired-end mode with 100 bp reads. On the authors' methods: SOAPnuke was used for read processing, and reads with adapters, uncalled bases, a mean Phred below 15, or no exact constant-primer or identifier match were discarded. COPE v1.2.5 was used to merge the high-quality paired reads. Each unique nucleotide sequence was treated as a clonotype, and MiTCR v1.1 was used to align the clonotypes to the IMGT TRB V, D and J references. Analysis was restricted to V-J combinations with a frequency above 0.0001, which covered about 99% of repertoires. For each V-J combination, a TCR clonal expansion and chaos score was defined as F50 clonal expansion divided by the chaos observed in the TCRdist matrix. Welch's t-statistics and random forest were used to narrow the features down to roughly twelve V-J combinations, which were then fed into a naive Bayes classifier. The similarity between thyroid and blood repertoires was quantified using the Morisita-Horn index. TCRdb trimmed public reads at Q25 via fastp, called clones via MiXCR and kept in-frame beta chains. Rows are combined by CDR3 protein, so each entry shows the most common genes and DNA. The V and J calls were determined by TCRdb, not by the authors. This sample gives 350,000 to 450,000 distinct CDR3 sequences in total; under 25% of them show up just once. The ten largest clones capture more than 2.5% of the sample.

A patient counted as having stable hyperthyroidism if there was no progression to ophthalmopathy within 18 months of follow-up. Patients with hyperthyroidism were aged 18 to 65 years, had been newly diagnosed, and had a disease duration of less than 2 months. Patients with other autoimmune diseases, uncontrolled infections, pregnancy or lactation were excluded. Clinical symptoms, serum thyroxine, TRAb, thyroid ultrasound and orbital computed tomography formed the basis of the diagnosis. Using Ficoll-Paque density gradient centrifugation, PBMCs were isolated from approximately 11 ml of fresh peripheral blood. Total RNA was extracted using Trizol reagent, and RNA quality was checked on an Agilent 2100 Bioanalyzer. This sample is part of a study of Graves' ophthalmopathy and Graves' hyperthyroidism (dated by TCRdb to 2016 to 2018). Study-wide context: Peripheral blood samples were taken at the time of initial diagnosis, before any treatment was given. In total, over 130 blood samples were TCR-sequenced: some 40 ophthalmopathy, over 70 hyperthyroidism and around 17 hyperthyroidism-to-ophthalmopathy patients. In six hyperthyroidism patients, the T-cell repertoire of thyroid tissue was compared with the T-cell repertoire of blood. For training and testing, the roughly 97 patients in the discovery cohort were randomly divided in a 7:3 ratio. After sampling, hyperthyroidism patients received methimazole starting at 30 mg daily, and ophthalmopathy patients received high-dose intravenous methylprednisolone. An independent validation cohort comprised some 19 hyperthyroidism patients and roughly 15 patients who later progressed from hyperthyroidism to ophthalmopathy. To explore V-J signatures that distinguish ophthalmopathy from hyperthyroidism, a discovery set of 100 patients was enrolled, made up of 40 to 45 with ophthalmopathy and 57 with stable hyperthyroidism. TCR beta repertoire signatures were used to distinguish Graves' ophthalmopathy from Graves' hyperthyroidism and to predict progression to ophthalmopathy.

Results and caveats for the whole study, not just this receptor: Sample size was not statistically predetermined, and group allocation was not concealed from the investigators. In validation, the model predicted ophthalmopathy progression with roughly 68% sensitivity and roughly 72% specificity; 12 predicted patients were CT-confirmed with GO in a median of about 6.2 months. The 13-signature model separated ophthalmopathy from stable hyperthyroidism with roughly 88% sensitivity and about 81% specificity in cross-validation, and 80%/75% in the test set. Most expanded thyroid clonotypes with frequency above 0.001 were also detected in blood, suggesting blood repertoires may reflect the thyroid immune response.

The TCR comes from a woman aged 18-29 years with stable Graves' hyperthyroidism. Donor details come from another sample of the same person, matched by shared clones. The sequence is built from TRBV6-2 or TRBV6-3 and TRBJ2-7; the D gene is perhaps TRBD1, from 6 matching bases. The sample was peripheral blood. CDR3 sequence: CASSHRDTPYEQYF. The DNA sequence is TGTGCCAGCAGCCACCGGGACACACCCTACGAGCAGTACTTC.